This T cell receptor (beta chain) was sequenced for a study of T cells after yellow fever vaccination. Study context: With SMART-Seq v4 Ultra Low Input, the fractions containing low cell numbers were prepared.

Study conclusions and caveats: FACS-sorted repertoires might harbor abundant contaminating clonotypes from the bulk population.

The CDR3 sequence is 15 residues long. Germline CDR1 and CDR2: KGHSH and LQKENI. V gave up 2 bases and J gave up 3 bases; unmatched junction bases: 5. Via MiXCR, TCRdb re-called the 5' RACE reads, giving one row per CDR3 protein. The table has around 320,000 distinct CDR3 sequences, about 10% seen once; the top ten hold roughly 3%. Concerning this clonotype: Its antigen remains unidentified.

Source: CD4+ T cells sorted from PBMCs, taken 45 days after the yellow fever booster vaccination. The V gene is TRBV18, the J gene TRBJ1-1; 8 bases line up with TRBD1. This receptor was identified in a man between 18 and 29 years old who received the YFV17D yellow fever vaccine. The CDR3 nucleotides read TGTGCCAGCTCACCAACACCGGGACAGGACACTGAAGCTTTCTTT. Protein: CASSPTPGQDTEAFF.